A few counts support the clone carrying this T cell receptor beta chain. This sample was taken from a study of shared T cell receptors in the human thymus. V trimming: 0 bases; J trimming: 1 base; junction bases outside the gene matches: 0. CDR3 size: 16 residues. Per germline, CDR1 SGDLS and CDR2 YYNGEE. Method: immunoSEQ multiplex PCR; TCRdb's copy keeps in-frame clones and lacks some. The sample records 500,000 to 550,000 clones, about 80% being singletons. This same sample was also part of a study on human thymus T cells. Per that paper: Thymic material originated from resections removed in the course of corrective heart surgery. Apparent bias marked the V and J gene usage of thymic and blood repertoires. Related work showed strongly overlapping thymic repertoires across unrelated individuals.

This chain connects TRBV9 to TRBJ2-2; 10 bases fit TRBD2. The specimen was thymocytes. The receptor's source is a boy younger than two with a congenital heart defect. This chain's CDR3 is CASSVGTSGNTGELFF. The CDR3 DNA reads TGTGCCAGCAGCGTAGGGACTAGCGGGAACACCGGGGAGCTGTTTTTT.